This T cell receptor beta chain was recorded in a study of shared T cell receptors in the human thymus. This table comes from immunoSEQ multiplex PCR, and its TCRdb copy is limited to in-frame clones, with some not included. Found here are 640,000 or so clones, approximately 89% of them singletons; the top ten hold 0.0094%. The germline V and J ends were trimmed by 4 bases and 5 bases, with 9 bases remaining between them. The CDR3 runs to 13 residues. Germline V gives CDR1 SGDLS, CDR2 YYNGEE. These data also formed part of another study, on human thymus T cells. From that study: Donors consisted of healthy Finnish infants (having corrective surgery for congenital heart defects). Resections removed during corrective heart surgery provided the thymus tissue used. Apparent bias marked the V and J gene usage of thymic and blood repertoires. Related research found strongly overlapping thymic repertoires in unrelated individuals.

The chain carries TRBV9 and TRBJ2-2; D uncertain. The sequence came from a boy younger than two with a congenital heart defect. What was sequenced was thymocytes. CDR3 nucleotides: TGTGCCAGCAGCTGGCTTACGACCGGGGAGCTGTTTTTT. Encoded protein: CASSWLTTGELFF.